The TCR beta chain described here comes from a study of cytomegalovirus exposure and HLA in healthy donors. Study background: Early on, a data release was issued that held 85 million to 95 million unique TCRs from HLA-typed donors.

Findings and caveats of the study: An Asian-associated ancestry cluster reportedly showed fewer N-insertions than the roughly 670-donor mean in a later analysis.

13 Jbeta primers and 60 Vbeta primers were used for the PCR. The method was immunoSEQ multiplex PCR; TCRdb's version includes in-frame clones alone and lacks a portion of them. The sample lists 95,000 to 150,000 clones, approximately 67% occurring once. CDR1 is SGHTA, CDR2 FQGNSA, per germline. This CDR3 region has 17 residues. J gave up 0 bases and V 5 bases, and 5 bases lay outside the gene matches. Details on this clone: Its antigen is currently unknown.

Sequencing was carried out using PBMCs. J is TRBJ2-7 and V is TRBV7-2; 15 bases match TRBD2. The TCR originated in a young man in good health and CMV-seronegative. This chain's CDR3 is CASSSGLAGGSSYEQYF. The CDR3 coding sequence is TGTGCCAGCAGCAGTGGACTAGCGGGAGGGTCCTCCTACGAGCAGTACTTC.